This is a list of T cell receptor beta chains from one sample in a study of cytotoxic CD8 clonotypes in ibrutinib-treated CLL. Produced via immunoSEQ multiplex PCR; TCRdb's table is partial and in-frame only. The table records fewer than 55,000 clones, 57% of them present only once. Specimen: PBMCs, collected after 24 months of ibrutinib treatment. These receptors were taken from a human donor with chronic lymphocytic leukemia. CDR3s include the opening cysteine and the closing phenylalanine or tryptophan. A D gene is named only where the DNA matches it firmly. Expanded clones are given a class, and other clones once, few, many or no size at all.

d_gene: -
v_gene: TRBV5-1
j_gene: TRBJ2-7
abundance: once
CDR3nt: TGCGCCAGCAGCTTGGAGGCCGCTCAGCCCGAGCAGTACTTC
CDR3aa: CASSLEAAQPEQYF

d_gene: -
v_gene: TRBV5-4
j_gene: TRBJ2-5
abundance: -
CDR3nt: TGTGCCAGCAGCTTGGATGGGGCCGGAGAGACCCAGTACTTC
CDR3aa: CASSLDGAGETQYF

d_gene: -
v_gene: TRBV28
j_gene: TRBJ2-7
abundance: -
CDR3nt: TGTGCCAGCAGTTTTTCCTTGGAGACCTTGGGCTACGAGCAGTACTTC
CDR3aa: CASSFSLETLGYEQYF

d_gene: TRBD1
v_gene: TRBV2
j_gene: TRBJ2-7
abundance: many
CDR3nt: TGTGCCAGCACCCTCGACAGGGTGCGTCGCGAGCAGTACTTC
CDR3aa: CASTLDRVRREQYF

d_gene: TRBD1
v_gene: TRBV4-1
j_gene: TRBJ1-1
abundance: -
CDR3nt: TGCGCCAGCAGCCAGAGGGGGCTATACACTGAAGCTTTCTTT
CDR3aa: CASSQRGLYTEAFF

d_gene: -
v_gene: TRBV18
j_gene: TRBJ2-6
abundance: once
CDR3nt: TGTGCCAGCTCACCCAAAGAAAACTCTGGGGCCAACGTCCTGACTTTC
CDR3aa: CASSPKENSGANVLTF

d_gene: -
v_gene: TRBV2
j_gene: TRBJ1-2
abundance: few
CDR3nt: TGTGCCAGCAGTGGGACGGTTGGTTCTGGCTACACCTTC
CDR3aa: CASSGTVGSGYTF

d_gene: -
v_gene: TRBV5-1
j_gene: TRBJ1-1
abundance: few
CDR3nt: TGCGCCAGCAGCTTGGATACCAGGCCGAACACTGAAGCTTTCTTT
CDR3aa: CASSLDTRPNTEAFF

d_gene: -
v_gene: TRBV6-5
j_gene: TRBJ1-5
abundance: -
CDR3nt: TGTGCCAGCAGTCCCCTAGGGGCAGATGGCCAGCATTTT
CDR3aa: CASSPLGADGQHF

d_gene: -
v_gene: TRBV9
j_gene: TRBJ2-3
abundance: -
CDR3nt: TGTGCCAGCAGCGGTGTGGACCGGGATACGCAGTATTTT
CDR3aa: CASSGVDRDTQYF

d_gene: -
v_gene: TRBV5-1
j_gene: TRBJ2-7
abundance: -
CDR3nt: TGCGCCAGCAGCCCTGGTGGGGAAGTAGGGCACGAGCAGTACTTC
CDR3aa: CASSPGGEVGHEQYF

d_gene: -
v_gene: TRBV5-1
j_gene: TRBJ2-4
abundance: few
CDR3nt: TGCGCCAGCAGCTTGGTAGGGGGACCCCGATCTGTTCAGTACTTC
CDR3aa: CASSLVGGPRSVQYF

d_gene: -
v_gene: TRBV14
j_gene: TRBJ2-5
abundance: -
CDR3nt: TGTGCCAGCAGCCAAGATTGGGGGGAGACCCAGTACTTC
CDR3aa: CASSQDWGETQYF

d_gene: -
v_gene: TRBV4-1
j_gene: TRBJ2-6
abundance: -
CDR3nt: TGCGCCAGCAGCCAAGTTGAAAGCTCTGGGGCCAACGTCCTGACTTTC
CDR3aa: CASSQVESSGANVLTF

d_gene: -
v_gene: TRBV19
j_gene: TRBJ1-2
abundance: medium-sized
CDR3nt: TGTGCCAGTAGTATAAGCGTCTATGGCTACACCTTC
CDR3aa: CASSISVYGYTF

d_gene: -
v_gene: TRBV10-3
j_gene: TRBJ1-6
abundance: few
CDR3nt: TGTGCCATCAGTCAGGCCCCCGGTAGGGTCAATTCACCCCTCCACTTT
CDR3aa: CAISQAPGRVNSPLHF

d_gene: -
v_gene: TRBV19
j_gene: TRBJ1-5
abundance: -
CDR3nt: TGTGCCAGTAGTAGAACGGGCCGCCCTACCACTTATAGCAATCAGCCCCAGCATTTT
CDR3aa: CASSRTGRPTTYSNQPQHF

d_gene: -
v_gene: TRBV14
j_gene: TRBJ2-1
abundance: -
CDR3nt: TGTGCCAGCAGCCAAGTGGCGGGTTACAATGAGCAGTTCTTC
CDR3aa: CASSQVAGYNEQFF

d_gene: -
v_gene: TRBV6-1
j_gene: TRBJ1-1
abundance: -
CDR3nt: TGTGCCATCAGGAACAGCGGTGGGAACACTGAAGCTTTCTTT
CDR3aa: CAIRNSGGNTEAFF

d_gene: -
v_gene: TRBV6-1
j_gene: TRBJ1-6
abundance: -
CDR3nt: TGTGCCAGCCAAGAGGGGTATTCACCCCTCCACTTT
CDR3aa: CASQEGYSPLHF

d_gene: TRBD2
v_gene: TRBV7-8
j_gene: TRBJ2-3
abundance: -
CDR3nt: TGTGCCAGCAGCCCGGGGGGGGTGAAAGATACGCAGTATTTT
CDR3aa: CASSPGGVKDTQYF

d_gene: -
v_gene: TRBV5-1
j_gene: TRBJ1-2
abundance: -
CDR3nt: TGCGCCAGCAGCTGGACGGATTCTAACTATGGCTACACCTTC
CDR3aa: CASSWTDSNYGYTF